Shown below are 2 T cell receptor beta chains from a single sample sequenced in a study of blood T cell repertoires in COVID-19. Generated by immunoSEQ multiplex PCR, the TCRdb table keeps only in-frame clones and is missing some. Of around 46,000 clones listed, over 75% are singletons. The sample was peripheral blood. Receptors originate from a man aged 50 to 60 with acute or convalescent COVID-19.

CDR3 nucleotide sequence: TGCAGTGCTGCAGGGAATCAGCCCCAGCATTTT. This gives the protein CSAAGNQPQHF. The chain is built from TRBV20-1 and TRBJ1-5, with D tentatively TRBD1 (5 bases). V was trimmed by 5 bases and J by 4 bases, leaving 6 bases between them. The CDR3 extends over 11 amino acids. Germline values: CDR1 DFQATT, CDR2 SNEGSKA (reference sequence).

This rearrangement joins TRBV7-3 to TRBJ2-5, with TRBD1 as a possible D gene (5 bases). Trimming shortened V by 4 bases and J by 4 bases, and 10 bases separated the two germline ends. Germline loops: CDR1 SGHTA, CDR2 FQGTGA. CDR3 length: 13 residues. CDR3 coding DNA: TGTGCCAGCAGCTCAGGGCCGTTAGAGACCCAGTACTTC. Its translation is CASSSGPLETQYF.